The present entry profiles one T cell receptor (beta chain) with its context. Its antigen is unknown. TCRdb's copy holds only in-frame clones and misses some; the assay was immunoSEQ multiplex PCR. Found here are about 2 million clones, 85% to 95% of them singletons; the top ten hold more than 0.1%. These data are taken from a study of shared clonotypes between healthy human individuals. Donors comprised only Caucasian adults living in Nashville, Tennessee. Overall study findings and caveats: Unshared clonotypes carried lower generation probabilities than those common to all four donors. Sharing across a handful of donors was seen in 4% to 6.5% of naive CD4 clonotypes.

The CDR3 is 14 residues long. Germline loops: CDR1 SNHLY, CDR2 FYNNEI. V was trimmed by 2 bases and J by 5 bases, leaving 10 bases between them. Sequencing was carried out using naive CD4+ T cells sorted from blood. The subset here: CD45RA+ positively selected. This receptor was obtained from a man aged 18 to 35 in good health. This rearrangement joins TRBV2 to TRBJ2-1, with D possibly TRBD2 on 6 matching bases. For the CDR3, the DNA is TGTGCCAGCAGTGAAATAGCGGCTAACAATGAGCAGTTCTTC. It is translated as CASSEIAANNEQFF.